Listed below are T cell receptor beta chains from one sample, sequenced in a study of blood T cell repertoires in COVID-19. Clones were sequenced by immunoSEQ multiplex PCR, and TCRdb holds only the in-frame ones, with some missing. The data show about 90,000 clones, with over 70% seen just once and roughly 10% held by the top ten. Input material: peripheral blood. All receptors come from a woman older than 75 with acute or convalescent COVID-19. Each CDR3 is given with its conserved first and last residue. A D gene is named only where the DNA matches it firmly. Some rows have no size entry. The others give once, few or many, or a class for an expanded clone.

j_gene,d_gene,v_gene,abundance,CDR3nt,CDR3aa
TRBJ1-4,.,TRBV15,.,TGTGCCACCAGCAGAGCTAGAAATGAAAAACTGTTTTTT,CATSRARNEKLFF
TRBJ2-1,TRBD1,TRBV7-3,.,TGTGCCAGCAGCCCCACGGGACAGGGTTTCAATGAGCAGTTCTTC,CASSPTGQGFNEQFF
TRBJ2-1,.,TRBV4-2,.,TGTGCCAGCAGCCAAGTCACAGGGATCTACAATGAGCAGTTCTTC,CASSQVTGIYNEQFF
TRBJ1-5,.,TRBV6-2/TRBV6-3,.,TGTGCCAGCAGTTCCGGGACATCGGAACAGCCCCAGCATTTT,CASSSGTSEQPQHF
TRBJ1-6,TRBD1,TRBV7-3,.,TGTGCCAGCAGCTTAGGACAGGGAGGGTCACCCCTCCACTTT,CASSLGQGGSPLHF
TRBJ1-2,.,TRBV6-2/TRBV6-3,.,TGTGCCAGCAGCCTCAGGGCTTCCTATGGCTACACCTTC,CASSLRASYGYTF
TRBJ1-1,TRBD1,TRBV7-3,.,TGTGCCAGCAGCTTAATGGGACAGGGGACCCTGTACACTGAAGCTTTCTTT,CASSLMGQGTLYTEAFF
TRBJ2-5,TRBD2,TRBV7-8,.,TGTGCCAGCAGCTGGACTAGCGGGGGGGCCGGTGAGACCCAGTACTTC,CASSWTSGGAGETQYF
TRBJ2-5,TRBD2,TRBV2,once,TGTGCCAGCAGTGAAAAGGGGCTAGCGGGGGGGCCTCGGGAGACCCAGTACTTC,CASSEKGLAGGPRETQYF
TRBJ2-1,TRBD2,TRBV7-2,.,TGTGCCAGCAGCGTTTCTAGCGGGGGGGCAGCTTATGAGCAGTTCTTC,CASSVSSGGAAYEQFF
TRBJ1-2,.,TRBV5-1,.,TGCGCCAGCAGCTTGGGACAGGCCAAGCCTAACTATGGCTACACCTTC,CASSLGQAKPNYGYTF
TRBJ1-2,TRBD1,TRBV6-6,.,TGTGCCAGCAGCTCGGGACAGGGAAGCTATGGCTACACCTTC,CASSSGQGSYGYTF
TRBJ2-5,.,TRBV7-2,.,TGTGCCAGCAGCTATGGGCCCGGGACACCCGGGGAGACCCAGTACTTC,CASSYGPGTPGETQYF
TRBJ2-3,TRBD2,TRBV6-2/TRBV6-3,.,TGTGCCAGCAGGCCTCGGGTAGCGGGAGATACGCAGTATTTT,CASRPRVAGDTQYF
TRBJ1-4,TRBD1,TRBV3-1/TRBV3-2,.,TGTGCCAGCAGCCCGAAAGGGACAGCCGCGGGGCTGTTTTTT,CASSPKGTAAGLFF
TRBJ1-2,.,TRBV4-1,.,TGCGCCAGCAGCCAAGAAGCGGTCCGGGTCTACACCTTC,CASSQEAVRVYTF
TRBJ2-1,.,TRBV12-3/TRBV12-4,few,TGTGCCAGCAGTTTAGTTACTAGCAATGAGCAGTTCTTC,CASSLVTSNEQFF
TRBJ1-3,.,TRBV23-1,.,TGCGCCAGCACCCCGGGTAGTCGAAACACCATATATTTT,CASTPGSRNTIYF
TRBJ2-7,TRBD2,TRBV28,.,TGTGCCAGCAGTTTTTCTAGCGGGGTGGACTACGAGCAGTACTTC,CASSFSSGVDYEQYF
TRBJ2-7,TRBD1,TRBV4-2,few,TGTGCCAGCAGCCAAACACAGGGGGCCTACGAGCAGTACTTC,CASSQTQGAYEQYF
TRBJ2-6,.,TRBV25-1,.,TGTGCCAGCAGTGAGGGAGGAACTAGCGTCCTGACTTTC,CASSEGGTSVLTF
TRBJ1-2,TRBD1,TRBV27,.,TGTGCCAGCAATCCCACAGGGGGAGTTAACTATGGCTACACCTTC,CASNPTGGVNYGYTF
TRBJ2-1,TRBD2,TRBV7-9,.,TGTGCCAGCAGCCCTACTAGCGGGGGGGCCGGTGAGCAGTTCTTC,CASSPTSGGAGEQFF
TRBJ2-5,TRBD1,TRBV27,.,TGTGCCAGCAGTTTTTGGGGTCAGGGGGCGGAAGAGACCCAGTACTTC,CASSFWGQGAEETQYF
TRBJ1-6,.,TRBV20-1,.,TGCAGTGCTAGTCTGGCAGGGCGGTCACCCCTCCACTTT,CSASLAGRSPLHF
TRBJ2-5,TRBD2,TRBV5-1,.,TGCGCCAGCAGCTTGGGGGCTAGCGGGAAAGAGACCCAGTACTTC,CASSLGASGKETQYF
TRBJ2-1,.,TRBV30,.,TGTGCCTGGAGTGTACTTCCGGGAGCCTCCTACAATGAGCAGTTCTTC,CAWSVLPGASYNEQFF
TRBJ2-6,TRBD1,TRBV27,once,TGTGCCAGCAGTTTATGGACAGGGGGCTCTGGGGCCAACGTCCTGACTTTC,CASSLWTGGSGANVLTF
TRBJ2-1,TRBD1,TRBV11-3,.,TGTGCCAGCAGCTACCGGACAGGGGCGGAGCAGTTCTTC,CASSYRTGAEQFF
TRBJ1-2,TRBD1,TRBV28,.,TGTGCCAGCAGTGGAGGACAGGGGTCGGCTAGAAACTATGGCTACACCTTC,CASSGGQGSARNYGYTF
TRBJ1-4,TRBD1,TRBV5-1,few,TGCGCCAGCAGTTCCGGGACAGTCATACTTAATGAAAAACTGTTTTTT,CASSSGTVILNEKLFF
TRBJ2-7,TRBD2,TRBV7-2,.,TGTGCCAGCAGCTTCGGTGGGGGGGGGACTACCTACGAGCAGTACTTC,CASSFGGGGTTYEQYF
TRBJ1-2,.,TRBV5-8,once,TGTGCCAGCAGCTTTCAGATCACTACTAACTATGGCTACACCTTC,CASSFQITTNYGYTF